These 10 T cell receptor beta chains originate from one sample sequenced in a study of vaccination effects on CD4 cells after COVID-19. These TCRs are of unknown antigen specificity. Antigen-specific CD4+ T cells were expanded with viral peptide pools in the ViraFEST assay before sequencing. On roughly day 10 of culture, CD4+ T cells were separated out. Two doses of BNT162b2 or mRNA-1273 vaccine were administered to participants. Libraries were prepared by immunoSEQ multiplex PCR; TCRdb keeps only in-frame clonotypes and omits some of them. The table records more than 50,000 clones, roughly three quarters of them present only once. The starting material was CD4+ T cells from PBMCs cultured with HCoV-OC43 spike peptides, obtained after COVID-19 vaccination. Subset: HCoV-OC43 spike overlapping peptide pool stimulation. These receptors all come from a human donor who received a COVID-19 vaccine.

V usage is TRBV3-1 (or the pseudogene TRBV3-2) and J usage is TRBJ1-1; unclear D gene. The CDR3 is 13 residues long. The germline gives CDR1 LGHDT, CDR2 YNNKEL (reference sequence). Trimming removed 2 bases from V and 3 bases from J, with 7 bases in between. The CDR3 DNA follows: TGTGCCAGCAGCCAATCCGGCCACACTGAAGCTTTCTTT. Translation: CASSQSGHTEAFF.

This clone has only one observation. The chain links TRBV2 to TRBJ2-2; D ambiguous. In germline, CDR1 is SNHLY, CDR2 FYNNEI. The ends were cut back, 5 bases at V and 0 bases at J, with 7 bases in the middle. The CDR3 sequence is 14 residues long. The CDR3 nucleotides are TGTGCCAGCAGTTCAATAGCGAACACCGGGGAGCTGTTTTTT. Protein: CASSSIANTGELFF.

The chain combines TRBV24-1 with TRBJ2-3, with 14 bases matching TRBD2. The CDR3 extends over 19 amino acids. CDR1 KGHDR and CDR2 SFDVKD come from the germline V gene. V lost 5 bases to trimming and J lost 1 base; unmatched junction nucleotides: 10. The CDR3 DNA reads TGTGCCACCAGTGGCATGGGACTAGCGGGGGCCGGTGGCACAGATACGCAGTATTTT. It encodes CATSGMGLAGAGGTDTQYF.

This clone has a handful of counts. The genes are TRBV3-1 (or the pseudogene TRBV3-2) and TRBJ1-5, with 8 bases lining up with TRBD1. V trimming: 3 bases; J trimming: 5 bases; junction bases outside the gene matches: 6. This CDR3 contains 15 residues. Germline-derived CDR1 and CDR2 are LGHDT and YNNKEL (reference sequence). The CDR3 sequence: CASSQEDREDQPQHF. The DNA of the CDR3 is TGTGCCAGCAGCCAGGAGGACAGGGAGGATCAGCCCCAGCATTTT.

This clone was detected once. This rearrangement joins TRBV28 to TRBJ2-7; D could derive from TRBD1 or TRBD2 (5 bases each). Germline values: CDR1 MDHEN, CDR2 SYDVKM. Trimming cost V 4 bases and J 7 bases, with 20 bases left between them. CDR3 size: 15 residues. The DNA of the CDR3 is TGTGCCAGCAGTTCCGGGGCCGGTATTTTAATTGAGCAGTACGTC. Protein: CASSSGAGILIEQYV.

The rearrangement links TRBV9 to TRBJ2-3; 13 nucleotides align to TRBD2. The germline CDR1 and CDR2 sequences are SGDLS and YYNGEE. V lost 3 bases, J lost 0 bases, and 1 base stayed unmatched. The CDR3 sequence is 16 residues long. CDR3 sequence reads: CASSGLAGGSTDTQYF. Written as DNA, the CDR3 is TGTGCCAGCAGCGGACTAGCGGGAGGTAGCACAGATACGCAGTATTTT.

The J gene is TRBJ2-1, the V gene TRBV30; tentative D call: TRBD2 (7 bases). Germline V gene data show CDR1 as GTSNPN and CDR2 as SVGIG (reference sequence). There are 16 residues in the CDR3. Trimming stripped 4 bases from V and 0 bases from J, with 16 bases between. CDR3 DNA: TGTGCCTGGAAGGGCGGGGGCCCCAGCTCCTACAATGAGCAGTTCTTC. Translated: CAWKGGGPSSYNEQFF.

This clone was counted between two and nine times. The chain is built from TRBV25-1 and TRBJ1-2; D gene unclear. This CDR3 is built from 13 residues. Germline CDR1 MGHDK, CDR2 SYGVNS. The V and J ends lost 1 base and 4 bases respectively, with 7 bases between them. This chain's CDR3 is CASSESVRYGYTF. CDR3 in DNA: TGTGCCAGCAGTGAATCTGTCCGCTATGGCTACACCTTC.

The chain combines TRBV18 with TRBJ2-3; D not resolved. Per germline, CDR1 KGHSH and CDR2 LQKENI. The CDR3 loop spans 12 amino acids. V lost 5 bases to trimming and J lost 6 bases, with 9 bases between them. This CDR3 is CASSSRWDTQYF. CDR3 in DNA: TGTGCCAGCTCATCTAGGTGGGATACGCAGTATTTT.

This clone was detected once. This rearrangement joins TRBV4-1 to TRBJ1-1, with D possibly TRBD1 on 5 matching bases. The CDR3 is 18 residues long. V was cut by 1 base and J by 0 bases, with 18 bases left in between. The germline gives CDR1 MGHRA, CDR2 YSYEKL. The CDR3 loop is CASSQGVGAGLMNTEAFF. Here the CDR3 DNA reads TGCGCCAGCAGCCAAGGTGTAGGGGCGGGCCTGATGAACACTGAAGCTTTCTTT.